These 29 T cell receptor beta chains were all obtained from the same sample, sequenced in a study of blood T cell repertoires in COVID-19. This table comes from immunoSEQ multiplex PCR, and its TCRdb copy is limited to in-frame clones, with some not included. The sample shows some 190,000 clones, roughly 82% of them seen only once. The source material was peripheral blood. These TCRs come from a woman in her fifties or sixties with COVID-19, enrolled during active disease.

A remark on this clone: At the DNA level, this CDR3 is encoded by other sequences in the same sample as well. The chain joins TRBV7-3 to TRBJ1-1, with TRBD1 identical over 7 bases. Germline V gene lookup returns CDR1 SGHTA and CDR2 FQGTGA. The CDR3 totals 15 residues. With V trimmed by 0 bases and J by 2 bases, 3 bases remained unmatched. CDR3 loop: CASSLTGGGNTEAFF. The CDR3 DNA reads as TGTGCCAGCAGCTTAACAGGGGGCGGAAACACTGAAGCTTTCTTT.

This clone appeared once. This rearrangement joins TRBV20-1 to TRBJ2-7; TRBD2 agrees at 7 bases. The CDR3 totals 13 residues. The V segment lost 3 bases and the J segment 0 bases; nucleotides outside the gene matches: 2. In germline, CDR1 is DFQATT, CDR2 SNEGSKA (reference sequence). The CDR3 DNA reads TGCAGTGCTAGTGGCGGGAGCTCCTACGAGCAGTACTTC. It yields the protein CSASGGSSYEQYF.

The chain employs TRBV6-1 and TRBJ1-5; perhaps TRBD1 as D (5 bases). From germline, CDR1 is MNHNS and CDR2 SASEGT. The V end was cut by 2 bases, the J end by 11 bases, with 10 bases between. The CDR3 is 12 amino acids. Here the CDR3 DNA reads TGTGCCAGCAGTGAAACGGGGGGGACCCAGCATTTT. This codes for CASSETGGTQHF.

The rearrangement uses TRBV6-5 and TRBJ2-3; 7 bases fit TRBD1. The CDR3 loop spans 15 amino acids. The trim removed 5 bases at V and 3 bases at J, leaving 8 bases unmatched. Germline CDR1 reads MNHEY; CDR2 reads SVGAGI. CDR3 sequence (DNA): TGTGCCAGCAGTAAGACAGGGAGAGCGACAGATACGCAGTATTTT. This encodes CASSKTGRATDTQYF.

The CDR3 loop reads CAWSGERDQPQHF. The CDR3 bases are TGTGCCTGGAGTGGAGAGAGGGATCAGCCCCAGCATTTT. V usage is TRBV30 and J usage is TRBJ1-5; D remains unclear. This CDR3 has 13 amino acids. V gave up 1 base and J gave up 5 bases, with 9 bases separating them. From germline, CDR1 is GTSNPN and CDR2 SVGIG (reference sequence). Together with reference TRBV30 and TRBJ1-5, the CDR3 gives the full variable domain: SQTIHQWPATLVQPVGSPLSLECTVEGTSNPNLYWYRQAAGRGLQLLFYSVGIGQISSEVPQNLSASRPQDRQFILSSKKLLLSDSGFYLCAWSGERDQPQHFGDGTRLSIL.

The V gene is TRBV12-3 or TRBV12-4, the J gene TRBJ1-1; D uncertain. The CDR3 spans 13 residues. V was shortened by 6 bases and J by 7 bases, with 15 bases between the two germline ends. CDR3 bases: TGTGCCAGCAGCTTCGGGCGGGGAGTTGAAGCTTTCTTT. This codes for CASSFGRGVEAFF.

The gene calls are TRBV29-1 and TRBJ2-2, with 9 bases lining up with TRBD1. The V segment lost 4 bases and the J segment 4 bases; nucleotides outside the gene matches: 13. The CDR3 runs 17 residues. Germline V gives CDR1 SQVTM, CDR2 ANQGSEA. The CDR3 loop is CSVADGRDRAPTGELFF. CDR3 DNA sequence: TGCAGCGTTGCGGACGGGCGGGACAGGGCTCCCACCGGGGAGCTGTTTTTT.

CDR3 nucleotide sequence: TGTGCCAGCAGAGCTACAGGTTCCCCCTATGGCTACACCTTC. Amino acid sequence: CASRATGSPYGYTF. The rearrangement joins TRBV6-5 to TRBJ1-2; possibly TRBD1 for D (5 bases). The V end was cut by 6 bases, the J end by 4 bases, with 15 bases between. The CDR3 consists of 14 residues. Germline CDR1 reads MNHEY; CDR2 reads SVGAGI.

CDR3 coding DNA: TGTGCCACCAGTGAAGAGACTAGCCAAAGCACCCAGTACTTC. Its protein product is CATSEETSQSTQYF. The chain uses TRBV24-1 and TRBJ2-5, with 7 bases that match TRBD2. Germline CDR1 and CDR2: KGHDR and SFDVKD. V was clipped by 4 bases and J by 8 bases; unmatched bases: 9. CDR3 size: 14 residues.

J is TRBJ1-1 and V is TRBV2, with TRBD1 matching 8 bases. CDR3 length: 14 amino acids. The ends lost 6 bases at V and 1 base at J; junction bases unmatched: 4. Germline values: CDR1 SNHLY, CDR2 FYNNEI. The CDR3 DNA sequence: TGTGCCAGCAGACTACAGGGGGGGAACACTGAAGCTTTCTTT. Protein sequence: CASRLQGGNTEAFF.

V and J are TRBV20-1 and TRBJ2-1; 8 nucleotides align to TRBD2. V lost 3 bases, J lost 8 bases, and 21 bases stayed unmatched. Germline V gives CDR1 DFQATT, CDR2 SNEGSKA (reference sequence). The CDR3 spans 18 residues. The CDR3: CSASPILEEREILDEQFF. The CDR3 nucleotides read TGCAGTGCTAGTCCGATTCTCGAAGAGCGGGAGATCTTGGATGAGCAGTTCTTC.

This rearrangement joins TRBV29-1 to TRBJ1-5, with D perhaps matching TRBD1 (6 bases). V dropped 2 bases and J dropped 5 bases, with 13 bases sitting between them. This CDR3 has 14 amino acids. CDR1 SQVTM and CDR2 ANQGSEA come from the germline V gene. The CDR3 DNA reads TGCAGCGTTGAATCGGGGGGCTGTCATCAGCCCCAGCATTTT. Amino acids: CSVESGGCHQPQHF.

The table lists this clone with a few counts. V is TRBV5-1 and J is TRBJ1-1, with 10 bases lining up with TRBD1. J lost 1 base, V lost 4 bases, and 4 bases had no gene match. Germline CDR1 SGHRS, CDR2 YFSETQ. The CDR3 runs 15 residues. The CDR3 bases are TGCGCCAGCAGCGCGAGACAGGGGGCGAACACTGAAGCTTTCTTT. This gives the protein CASSARQGANTEAFF.

Only a few counts were recorded for this clone. The chain combines TRBV11-3 with TRBJ1-5; D unresolved. V lost 7 bases to trimming and J lost 4 bases, with 26 bases between them. CDR3 length: 18 amino acids. In germline, CDR1 is SGHNT, CDR2 YENEEA. The CDR3 is CASTLWPRSKRRNQPQHF. Written as DNA, the CDR3 is TGTGCCAGCACCCTTTGGCCCAGGAGTAAGAGGAGGAATCAGCCCCAGCATTTT. Using reference TRBV11-3 and TRBJ1-5 for the parts outside the CDR3, the full variable domain is EAGVVQSPRYKIIEKKQPVAFWCNPISGHNTLYWYLQNLGQGPELLIRYENEEAVDDSQLPKDRFSAERLKGVDSTLKIQPAELGDSAVYLCASTLWPRSKRRNQPQHFGDGTRLSIL.

The chain links TRBV14 to TRBJ1-6; D might be TRBD1 (5 bases). The length of the CDR3 is 14 residues. Trimming pared 7 bases from V and 5 bases from J, leaving 12 bases between. The V gene's germline CDR1 is SGHDN and CDR2 FVKESK. In DNA, the CDR3 is TGTGCCAGCAATGGACAAGGAGATAATTCACCCCTCCACTTT. It yields the protein CASNGQGDNSPLHF.

This clone showed up just a few times. The rearrangement joins TRBV5-6 to TRBJ1-2; D possibly corresponds to TRBD1 (5 bases). The CDR3 contains 14 residues. Germline lookup yields CDR1 SGHDT and CDR2 YYEEEE. The V and J ends lost 4 bases and 10 bases respectively, with 20 bases between them. The CDR3 loop reads CASSPEFGTFIYTF. The CDR3 DNA reads TGTGCCAGCAGCCCGGAGTTTGGGACTTTTATCTACACCTTC.

The chain uses TRBV5-4 and TRBJ1-2; 12 positions agree with TRBD1. Germline V gene lookup returns CDR1 SGHNT and CDR2 YYREEE (reference sequence). Trimming at V came to 0 bases and at J to 2 bases, leaving 8 bases not matched to a gene. CDR3 length equals 18 residues. CDR3: CASSLGLGQGAKNYGYTF. The CDR3 DNA follows: TGTGCCAGCAGCTTGGGACTGGGACAGGGGGCGAAAAACTATGGCTACACCTTC.

The rearrangement links TRBV2 to TRBJ2-3, with a possible D match to TRBD1 (5 bases). Trimming pared 6 bases from V and 0 bases from J, leaving 10 bases between. The length of the CDR3 is 14 residues. Germline V gives CDR1 SNHLY, CDR2 FYNNEI. In DNA, the CDR3 is TGTGCCAGCAGGCTCCAGGGTAGCACAGATACGCAGTATTTT. This translates into CASRLQGSTDTQYF.

This clone appeared once. The chain carries TRBV6-5 and TRBJ1-2; D uncertain. V dropped 1 base and J dropped 0 bases, with 12 bases sitting between them. Germline CDR1 and CDR2: MNHEY and SVGAGI. The CDR3 totals 16 residues. CDR3 bases: TGTGCCAGCAGTTACTTCAGTGAGGGAGCTAACTATGGCTACACCTTC. This codes for CASSYFSEGANYGYTF.

The chain carries TRBV5-6 and TRBJ1-3; 8 bases match TRBD1. The length of the CDR3 is 15 residues. The ends lost 4 bases at V and 2 bases at J; junction bases unmatched: 5. The germline V gene encodes CDR1 SGHDT and CDR2 YYEEEE. The CDR3 DNA sequence: TGTGCCAGCAGCATAGGACAGGGTGCTGGAAACACCATATATTTT. It yields the protein CASSIGQGAGNTIYF.

J is TRBJ2-5 and V is TRBV2; 8 bases fit TRBD2. The CDR3 has 14 residues. V lost 5 bases, J lost 4 bases, and 6 bases stayed unmatched. Germline CDR1 is SNHLY and CDR2 is FYNNEI. This CDR3 reads CASSPRGLAETQYF. DNA of the CDR3: TGTGCCAGCAGTCCACGCGGACTAGCAGAGACCCAGTACTTC.

The gene calls are TRBV28 and TRBJ1-2; 7 bases agree with TRBD1. The V segment lost 2 bases and the J segment 0 bases; nucleotides outside the gene matches: 3. The CDR3 sequence is 15 residues long. Germline V lookup: CDR1 MDHEN, CDR2 SYDVKM. The CDR3 bases are TGTGCCAGCAGTTTAGAGACAGGGCCTAACTATGGCTACACCTTC. Amino acids: CASSLETGPNYGYTF.

This clone was counted a single time. This chain uses TRBV28 with TRBJ2-7; no reliable D call. This CDR3 spans 13 amino acids. The V and J ends lost 4 bases and 2 bases respectively, with 9 bases between them. Germline V lookup: CDR1 MDHEN, CDR2 SYDVKM. The CDR3 sequence is CASSSLITYEQYF. The DNA of the CDR3 is TGTGCCAGCAGTTCTCTTATTACCTACGAGCAGTACTTC. The variable domain in full, with the rest retrieved from reference TRBV28 and TRBJ2-7, is DVKVTQSSRYLVKRTGEKVFLECVQDMDHENMFWYRQDPGLGLRLIYFSYDVKMKEKGDIPEGYSVSREKKERFSLILESASTNQTSMYLCASSSLITYEQYFGPGTRLTVT.

V and J are TRBV28 and TRBJ2-1; D uncertain. The V gene lost 6 bases and the J gene lost 12 bases, with 15 bases spanning the gap. The CDR3 spans 12 residues. CDR1 MDHEN and CDR2 SYDVKM come from the germline V gene. The CDR3 protein is CASSLGSRMQFF. CDR3 nucleotide sequence: TGTGCCAGCAGCCTTGGGTCGAGGATGCAGTTCTTC.

This sequence joins TRBV28 and TRBJ1-5; 7 nucleotides align to TRBD1. V was clipped by 6 bases and J by 3 bases; unmatched bases: 8. CDR1 and CDR2 (germline): MDHEN, SYDVKM. The CDR3 runs to 15 residues. In nucleotides, the CDR3 is TGTGCCAGCAGACCCCAGGGGGTCCCCAATCAGCCCCAGCATTTT. Amino acids: CASRPQGVPNQPQHF.

This chain joins TRBV6-5 and TRBJ1-5; possibly TRBD1 for D (5 bases). Germline V lookup: CDR1 MNHEY, CDR2 SVGAGI. The CDR3 runs 13 residues. V was clipped by 7 bases and J by 0 bases, with 7 bases between them. The CDR3: CASTDTSNQPQHF. The CDR3 DNA is TGTGCCAGCACGGACACTAGCAATCAGCCCCAGCATTTT.

The chain is built from TRBV4-1 and TRBJ2-5, with D possibly TRBD2 on 5 matching bases. The CDR3 has 13 amino acids. V dropped 1 base and J dropped 4 bases, with 7 bases sitting between them. Germline CDR1 reads MGHRA; CDR2 reads YSYEKL. CDR3 residues: CASSQAGSETQYF. CDR3 nucleotide sequence: TGCGCCAGCAGCCAAGCGGGGTCAGAGACCCAGTACTTC.

The chain recombines TRBV21-1 with TRBJ1-1. TRBV21-1 is a recognized pseudogene. The CDR3 totals 16 residues. The CDR3, as DNA: TGTGCCAGCAGCAAAGACACCGGGAGCCCGGGAGATGAAGCTTTCTTT. It translates to CASSKDTGSPGDEAFF.

The rearrangement uses TRBV7-2 and TRBJ1-5, with TRBD1 matching over 8 bases. Germline V CDR1 and CDR2: SGHTA, FQGNSA. V shed 5 bases, J shed 2 bases, and the junction held 5 bases outside the gene matches. The CDR3 contains 15 residues. CDR3: CASSPTGGGNQPQHF. The CDR3 DNA sequence: TGTGCCAGCAGCCCTACAGGGGGAGGCAATCAGCCCCAGCATTTT. Full variable domain (rest looked up from reference TRBV7-2 and TRBJ1-5): GAGVSQSPSNKVTEKGKDVELRCDPISGHTALYWYRQSLGQGLEFLIYFQGNSAPDKSGLPSDRFSAERTGGSVSTLTIQRTQQEDSAVYLCASSPTGGGNQPQHFGDGTRLSIL.